The present TCR beta chain was sequenced within a study of T cell responses to AZD1222 COVID-19 vaccine. V lost 2 bases and J lost 1, with 11 bases in between. The length of the CDR3 is 15 residues. Per germline, CDR1 MDHEN and CDR2 SYDVKM. Study observations and caveats: Spike-specific TCR breadth and depth were elevated following two AZD1222 doses.

In regard to this clone: Antigen: not known.

Here immunoSEQ multiplex PCR was the method, and the copy in TCRdb shows in-frame clones only, minus some. The table includes approximately 150,000 clones, 90% detected once. This sample comprised peripheral blood, obtained 28 days after the second AZD1222 dose. The source is an adult who received the AZD1222 COVID-19 vaccine. The V and J genes are TRBV28 and TRBJ2-5; maybe TRBD2 (7 bases). CDR3 in amino acids: CASSLRGGLQETQYF. The DNA of the CDR3 is TGTGCCAGCAGTTTACGCGGGGGCCTCCAAGAGACCCAGTACTTC.